The 32 T cell receptor beta chains below were found in one sample sequenced in a study of beta chain features in type 1 diabetes. The study reverse transcribed the entire isolated RNA, so it sequenced expressed TCRB transcripts. Using immunoSEQ multiplex PCR, the repertoire was profiled, and TCRdb retains in-frame clones only, with some absent. The repertoire holds under 250,000 clones, with approximately 10% as singletons. The sequencing sample was made of central memory CD4+ T cells from blood. These receptor sequences come from a man between 18 and 29 years old in good health.

This chain joins TRBV25-1 and TRBJ2-3; TRBD1 aligns across 9 bases. V trimming: 2 bases; J trimming: 3 bases; junction bases outside the gene matches: 9. The CDR3 runs to 17 residues. In germline, CDR1 is MGHDK, CDR2 SYGVNS. The CDR3 here is CASSETSGTGSTDTQYF. The CDR3 DNA follows: TGTGCCAGCAGTGAAACCTCCGGGACAGGGTCGACAGATACGCAGTATTTT. Variable domain in full (rest from reference TRBV25-1 and TRBJ2-3): EADIYQTPRYLVIGTGKKITLECSQTMGHDKMYWYQQDPGMELHLIHYSYGVNSTEKGDLSSESTVSRIRTEHFPLTLESARPSHTSQYLCASSETSGTGSTDTQYFGPGTRLTVL.

The rearrangement joins TRBV6-6 to TRBJ2-6; possibly TRBD2 for D (5 bases). The germline CDR1 and CDR2 sequences are MNHNY and SVGAGI (reference sequence). The V and J ends lost 6 bases and 0 bases respectively, with 9 bases between them. CDR3 length equals 15 residues. CDR3 nucleotide sequence: TGTGCCAGCAGCTACGCGGGCTCTGGGGCCAACGTCCTGACTTTC. Amino acid sequence: CASSYAGSGANVLTF.

This clone was picked up a small number of times. The chain has TRBV15 and TRBJ1-1, with D unresolved. Germline V lookup: CDR1 LNHNV, CDR2 YYDKDF (reference sequence). The CDR3 sequence is 13 residues long. V was pared by 0 bases and J by 10 bases, with 12 bases between. CDR3 protein: CATSRDAQGIAFF. The CDR3, as DNA: TGTGCCACCAGCAGAGATGCCCAAGGCATAGCTTTCTTT.

DNA for the CDR3: TGTGCCAGCAGCTTAGCGCGGATCCCCTACGAGCAGTACTTC. This translates into CASSLARIPYEQYF. The rearrangement links TRBV7-2 to TRBJ2-7; D uncertain. CDR1 is SGHTA, CDR2 FQGNSA, per germline. The V end lost 0 bases, the J end lost 2 bases, and 8 bases lay between the germline ends. The CDR3 has 14 amino acids.

This clone has just a few counts. V is TRBV5-1 and J is TRBJ2-1; 9 bases fit TRBD1. The CDR3 consists of 15 residues. Losses at the gene ends were 4 bases for V and 12 bases for J; bases not matched to a gene: 14. From germline, CDR1 is SGHRS and CDR2 YFSETQ. The CDR3 DNA is TGCGCCAGCAGCCTACGGGACAGGGCAAGGGACCTGCAGTTCTTC. Its translation: CASSLRDRARDLQFF.

This clone turned up a few times. The genes are TRBV11-3 and TRBJ2-1; D possibly corresponds to TRBD1 (6 bases). The CDR3 is 13 residues long. Germline V gives CDR1 SGHNT, CDR2 YENEEA. V was trimmed by 5 bases and J by 9 bases, leaving 14 bases between them. The CDR3: CASSKTQGGEQFF. CDR3 coding DNA: TGTGCCAGCAGCAAGACACAGGGTGGTGAGCAGTTCTTC.

This clone was recorded a few times. V gene TRBV29-1 combines with J gene TRBJ2-7; the D call may be TRBD1 or TRBD2 (6 bases each). The germline V gene has CDR1 SQVTM and CDR2 ANQGSEA. The CDR3 runs to 12 residues. V was cut by 7 bases and J by 5 bases, with 15 bases left in between. CDR3 coding DNA: TGCAGCGCGGGACACCGGAGGGACGAGCAGTACTTC. It specifies CSAGHRRDEQYF.

This clone appeared many times. The V gene is TRBV7-6, the J gene TRBJ2-2; D might be TRBD2 (5 bases). The CDR3 is made up of 14 amino acids. Germline V gene data show CDR1 as SGHVS and CDR2 as FNYEAQ. Trimming removed 5 bases at V and 4 bases at J, with 11 bases between. The CDR3 DNA follows: TGTGCCAGCAGCAAGAGGGCCAGCACCGGGGAGCTGTTTTTT. Protein product: CASSKRASTGELFF.

This clone turned up a few times. The chain joins TRBV29-1 to TRBJ1-2, with D hard to call. V lost 8 bases, J lost 6 bases, and 16 bases lay in between. CDR3 length: 12 residues. Germline V gene lookup returns CDR1 SQVTM and CDR2 ANQGSEA. The CDR3 region has the DNA TGCAGCCTCCAAATCCTGGGCGATGGCTACACCTTC. Residues: CSLQILGDGYTF.

The genes are TRBV7-2 and TRBJ1-2; no clear D gene. V was pared by 5 bases and J by 8 bases, with 15 bases between. From germline, CDR1 is SGHTA and CDR2 FQGNSA. CDR3 size: 13 residues. CDR3 in DNA: TGTGCCAGCAGCCAAAACCGCCAAGGAGGCTACACCTTC. Residues: CASSQNRQGGYTF.

The chain links TRBV7-9 to TRBJ1-4, with 10 positions matching TRBD1. The V and J ends lost 5 bases and 7 bases, in that order; junction bases with no gene match: 7. CDR3 length equals 15 residues. Germline loops: CDR1 SEHNR, CDR2 FQNEAQ (reference sequence). The CDR3 is CASSPVTGGSEKLFF. The CDR3 DNA sequence: TGTGCCAGCAGCCCAGTGACAGGGGGCAGTGAAAAACTGTTTTTT.

The chain joins TRBV9 to TRBJ1-1, with D maybe TRBD1 (6 bases). The germline V gene encodes CDR1 SGDLS and CDR2 YYNGEE. V was trimmed by 4 bases and J by 1 base, leaving 17 bases between them. CDR3 length: 16 residues. The CDR3 DNA reads TGTGCCAGCAGCTCTAGGGCAGGGGCCCAGAACACTGAAGCTTTCTTT. This gives the protein CASSSRAGAQNTEAFF.

This chain joins TRBV11-2 and TRBJ2-7; D is possibly TRBD2 (6 bases). Trimming removed 3 bases at V and 3 bases at J, with 12 bases between. The CDR3 is 14 amino acids. Germline V lookup: CDR1 SGHAT, CDR2 FQNNGV. CDR3: CASSFLRERYEQYF. CDR3 in DNA: TGTGCCAGCAGCTTTCTCCGGGAGCGCTACGAGCAGTACTTC.

This chain uses TRBV25-1 with TRBJ2-7; 7 nucleotides match TRBD1. The CDR3 runs to 16 residues. Germline assignment: CDR1 MGHDK and CDR2 SYGVNS. The V gene end was trimmed by 3 bases and the J gene end by 4 bases; junction bases not matched to a gene: 12. CDR3 sequence reads: CASSDRQGSKGYEQYF. In DNA form, the CDR3 reads TGTGCCAGCAGTGATCGACAGGGTTCTAAGGGTTACGAGCAGTACTTC.

The V call is TRBV7-2, the J call TRBJ2-5; D not certain. Germline CDR1 SGHTA, CDR2 FQGNSA. The V end was cut by 1 base, the J end by 5 bases, with 8 bases between. CDR3 length: 13 residues. The CDR3 DNA is TGTGCCAGCAGCTTAGAAGGGTATGAGACCCAGTACTTC. Its translation is CASSLEGYETQYF.

This clone was found a few times. The chain employs TRBV28 and TRBJ1-2, with 7 bases aligning to TRBD1. Trimming took 4 bases from V and 6 from J; bases not matched to a gene: 11. In germline, CDR1 is MDHEN, CDR2 SYDVKM. The CDR3 sequence is 15 residues long. The CDR3 reads CASSSAGTDNNGYTF. The CDR3 region has the DNA TGTGCCAGCAGTTCCGCCGGGACAGATAATAATGGCTACACCTTC.

The table lists this clone with many counts. The chain employs TRBV13 and TRBJ2-1; D is unclear. The CDR3 consists of 13 residues. Looked up from germline, CDR1 is PRHDT and CDR2 is FYEKMQ (reference sequence). Between the trimmed V and J ends, which lost 3 bases and 7 bases, there was a span of 10 bases. CDR3 region: CASSLQRANEQFF. CDR3 bases: TGTGCCAGCAGCTTGCAGAGAGCTAATGAGCAGTTCTTC.

V gene TRBV23-1 combines with J gene TRBJ2-7; possibly TRBD1 for D (6 bases). TRBV23-1 counts as an open reading frame of uncertain function. The length of the CDR3 is 16 residues. With 2 bases removed from V and 3 bases from J, the gap between germline ends came to 17 bases. CDR3 amino acids: CASSQPGHLPFYEQYF. CDR3 DNA sequence: TGCGCCAGCAGTCAACCGGGACACCTTCCTTTCTACGAGCAGTACTTC.

The J gene is TRBJ1-2, the V gene TRBV4-3; no definite D call. The CDR3 runs to 13 residues. V was clipped by 0 bases and J by 4 bases, with 6 bases between them. Per germline, CDR1 LGHNA and CDR2 YSLEER. The CDR3 DNA sequence: TGCGCCAGCAGCCAAGATATGGCCTATGGCTACACCTTC. Its protein is CASSQDMAYGYTF.

The table lists this clone with many counts. V and J are TRBV5-4 and TRBJ2-1, with 12 bases identical to TRBD2. The CDR3 length is 17 residues. The V and J ends lost 4 bases and 7 bases, in that order; junction bases with no gene match: 12. CDR1 is SGHNT and CDR2 is YYREEE in the germline V gene (reference sequence). The CDR3 here is CASSAGTSGRVLNEQFF. The CDR3 bases are TGTGCCAGCAGCGCAGGGACTAGCGGGCGAGTTCTGAATGAGCAGTTCTTC.

This rearrangement joins TRBV6-6 to TRBJ2-7; D not resolved. The CDR3 extends over 12 amino acids. Germline V gene data show CDR1 as MNHNY and CDR2 as SVGAGI (reference sequence). V was shortened by 4 bases and J by 3 bases, with 7 bases between the two germline ends. The CDR3 nucleotides read TGTGCCAGCAGTTCGCCAGACTACGAGCAGTACTTC. It codes for CASSSPDYEQYF.

V is TRBV10-3 and J is TRBJ2-5; 11 positions agree with TRBD2. CDR3 length: 15 amino acids. The germline CDR1 and CDR2 sequences are ENHRY and SYGVKD. J lost 1 base, V lost 5 bases, and 3 bases had no gene match. The CDR3 reads CAISRTSGPQETQYF. The CDR3 DNA follows: TGTGCCATCAGTCGGACTAGCGGGCCCCAAGAGACCCAGTACTTC.

The chain employs TRBV7-2 and TRBJ2-5; D remains unclear. The CDR3 spans 13 residues. The germline CDR1 and CDR2 sequences are SGHTA and FQGNSA. Trimming stripped 3 bases from V and 4 bases from J, with 9 bases between. The CDR3 sequence is CASSFADRETQYF. The CDR3 bases are TGTGCCAGCAGCTTCGCGGATCGAGAGACCCAGTACTTC.

This clone was found a few times. This sequence joins TRBV6-5 and TRBJ2-3; D may be TRBD2 (6 bases). There are 16 residues in the CDR3. Per germline, CDR1 MNHEY and CDR2 SVGAGI. Trimming stripped 2 bases from V and 2 bases from J, with 14 bases between. CDR3 DNA: TGTGCCAGCAGTTACGGCTTACCGGGGGTCACAGATACGCAGTATTTT. Residues: CASSYGLPGVTDTQYF.

The chain combines TRBV27 with TRBJ2-6; tentative D call: TRBD1 (5 bases). CDR1 MNHEY and CDR2 SMNVEV come from the germline V gene (reference sequence). The ends were cut back, 4 bases at V and 1 base at J, with 8 bases in the middle. CDR3 length: 15 amino acids. This CDR3 is CASSSRGSGANVLTF. The DNA of the CDR3 is TGTGCCAGCAGTTCTAGGGGTTCTGGGGCCAACGTCCTGACTTTC.

This chain joins TRBV2 and TRBJ2-7, with D hard to call. This CDR3 has 14 amino acids. CDR1 and CDR2 from the germline V gene are SNHLY and FYNNEI. The germline V and J ends were trimmed by 6 bases and 3 bases, with 15 bases remaining between them. CDR3 coding DNA: TGTGCCAGCAGGCTAACACCTGGGCTCTACGAGCAGTACTTC. Protein product: CASRLTPGLYEQYF.

The chain couples TRBV2 to TRBJ2-4; D may correspond to TRBD1 or TRBD2 (6 bases each). The germline V gene encodes CDR1 SNHLY and CDR2 FYNNEI. V lost 1 base and J lost 0, with 10 bases in between. The CDR3 is 16 residues long. Here the CDR3 reads CASSEVRGLAKNIQYF. For the CDR3, the DNA is TGTGCCAGCAGTGAAGTCAGGGGACTAGCCAAAAACATTCAGTACTTC.

This clone has a single count. The chain carries TRBV5-1 and TRBJ2-1, with TRBD2 matching over 8 bases. Trimming removed 5 bases from V and 0 bases from J; junction bases left unmatched: 7. Germline V gives CDR1 SGHRS, CDR2 YFSETQ. The CDR3 consists of 16 residues. The CDR3 coding sequence is TGCGCCAGCAGAGATTACAGCGGGAGCTCCTACAATGAGCAGTTCTTC. Encoded protein: CASRDYSGSSYNEQFF.

Regarding this clone: One end of the junction does not line up with germline, which may come from a read error. This rearrangement joins TRBV30 to TRBJ2-1; TRBD2 matches 10 bases. CDR3 size: 15 residues. Germline values: CDR1 GTSNPN, CDR2 SVGIG (reference sequence). The CDR3 protein is CAWSVERKSGRAGVF. CDR3 nucleotide sequence: TGTGCCTGGAGTGTAGAGAGGAAGAGCGGGAGGGCCGGGGTCTTC.

This clone has just a few counts. The genes are TRBV6-1 and TRBJ2-7; 7 nucleotides match TRBD2. Germline V gives CDR1 MNHNS, CDR2 SASEGT. V shed 8 bases and J 2 bases; nucleotides not matched to a gene: 9. CDR3 length: 14 amino acids. The chain's CDR3 is CASSMGGSAYEQYF. CDR3 coding DNA: TGTGCCAGCTCAATGGGGGGGTCCGCCTACGAGCAGTACTTC.

This clone was seen a few times. A read error likely explains this, since a far larger clone differs by one base. The chain combines TRBV9 with TRBJ2-5; TRBD1 agrees at 8 bases. The length of the CDR3 is 13 residues. Per the germline V gene, CDR1 is SGDLS and CDR2 is YYNGEE. The V gene end was trimmed by 3 bases and the J gene end by 2 bases; junction bases not matched to a gene: 0. The CDR3 nucleotides read TGTGCCAGCAGCGGACAGGGGCAAGAGACCCAGTACTTC. It yields the protein CASSGQGQETQYF.

V and J are TRBV10-3 and TRBJ1-2; 9 bases match TRBD1. The CDR3 contains 16 residues. The V gene end was trimmed by 4 bases and the J gene end by 8 bases; junction bases not matched to a gene: 14. Germline V gene sequence: CDR1 ENHRY, CDR2 SYGVKD. CDR3 loop: CAISVQSRDRDRGYTF. The CDR3 nucleotides are TGTGCCATCAGTGTGCAATCCCGGGACAGGGATCGGGGCTACACCTTC.